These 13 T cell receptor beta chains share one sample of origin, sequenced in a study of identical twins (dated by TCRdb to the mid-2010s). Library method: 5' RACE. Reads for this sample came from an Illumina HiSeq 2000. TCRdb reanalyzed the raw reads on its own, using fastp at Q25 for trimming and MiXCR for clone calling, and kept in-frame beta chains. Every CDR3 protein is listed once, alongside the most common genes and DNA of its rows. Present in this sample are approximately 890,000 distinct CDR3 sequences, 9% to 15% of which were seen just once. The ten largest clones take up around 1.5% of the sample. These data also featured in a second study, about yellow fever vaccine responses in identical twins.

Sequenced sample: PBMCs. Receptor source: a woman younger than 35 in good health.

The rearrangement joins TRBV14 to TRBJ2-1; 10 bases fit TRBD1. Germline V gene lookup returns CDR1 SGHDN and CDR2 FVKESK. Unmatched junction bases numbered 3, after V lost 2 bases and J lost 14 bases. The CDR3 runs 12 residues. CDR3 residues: CASSQTTGGEFF. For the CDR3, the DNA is TGTGCCAGCAGCCAAACGACAGGGGGCGAGTTCTTC. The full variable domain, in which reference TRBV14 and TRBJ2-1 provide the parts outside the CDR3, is EAGVTQFPSHSVIEKGQTVTLRCDPISGHDNLYWYRRVMGKEIKFLLHFVKESKQDESGMPNNRFLAERTGGTYSTLKVQPAELEDSGVYFCASSQTTGGEFFGPGTRLTVL.

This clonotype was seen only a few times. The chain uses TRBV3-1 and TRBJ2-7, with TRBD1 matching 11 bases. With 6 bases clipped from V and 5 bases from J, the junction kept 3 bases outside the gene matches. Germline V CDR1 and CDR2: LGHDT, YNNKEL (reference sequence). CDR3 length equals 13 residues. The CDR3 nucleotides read TGTGCCAGCAGTTGGACAGGGGGCGACGAGCAGTACGTC. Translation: CASSWTGGDEQYV.

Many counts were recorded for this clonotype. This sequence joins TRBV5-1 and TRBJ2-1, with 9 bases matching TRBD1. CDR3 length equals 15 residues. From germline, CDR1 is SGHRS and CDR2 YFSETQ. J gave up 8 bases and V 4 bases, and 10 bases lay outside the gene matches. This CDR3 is CASSPGTGFSDEQFF. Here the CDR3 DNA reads TGCGCCAGCAGCCCTGGGACAGGGTTTTCTGATGAGCAGTTCTTC.

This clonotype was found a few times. The CDR3 loop is CATSRERVDETQYF. In DNA form, the CDR3 reads TGTGCCACCAGCAGAGAGAGAGTGGATGAGACCCAGTACTTC. The gene calls are TRBV15 and TRBJ2-5, with D hard to call. Germline CDR1 LNHNV, CDR2 YYDKDF (reference sequence). Trimming stripped 0 bases from V and 5 bases from J, with 10 bases between. The CDR3 is 14 amino acids.

CDR3 sequence reads: CASSQTGLAGDEQFF. In DNA, the CDR3 is TGTGCCAGCAGCCAAACGGGACTAGCGGGCGATGAGCAGTTCTTC. V gene TRBV3-1 combines with J gene TRBJ2-1, with 12 bases that match TRBD2. With V trimmed by 2 bases and J by 8 bases, 4 bases remained unmatched. The CDR3 is 15 amino acids. Germline CDR1 is LGHDT and CDR2 is YNNKEL (reference sequence).

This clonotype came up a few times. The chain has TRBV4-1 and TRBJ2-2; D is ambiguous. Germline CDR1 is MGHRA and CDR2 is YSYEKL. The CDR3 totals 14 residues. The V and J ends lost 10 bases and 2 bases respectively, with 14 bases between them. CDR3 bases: TGCGCCACCCAAGAAGGACCAAACACCGGGGAGCTGTTTTTT. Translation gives CATQEGPNTGELFF.

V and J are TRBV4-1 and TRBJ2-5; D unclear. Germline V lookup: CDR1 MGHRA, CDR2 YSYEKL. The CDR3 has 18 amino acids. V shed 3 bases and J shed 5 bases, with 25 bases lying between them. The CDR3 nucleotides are TGCGCCAGCAGCCAGGCTCCACTGTCCTATAATAACCGGGAGACCCAGTACTTC. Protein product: CASSQAPLSYNNRETQYF.

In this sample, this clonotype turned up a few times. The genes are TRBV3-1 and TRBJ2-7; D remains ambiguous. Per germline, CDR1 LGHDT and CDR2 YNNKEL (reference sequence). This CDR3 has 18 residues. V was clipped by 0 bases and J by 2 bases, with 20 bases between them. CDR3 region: CASSQEMSGSCDAYEQYV. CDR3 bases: TGTGCCAGCAGCCAAGAGATGTCGGGTAGCTGCGACGCCTACGAGCAGTACGTC.

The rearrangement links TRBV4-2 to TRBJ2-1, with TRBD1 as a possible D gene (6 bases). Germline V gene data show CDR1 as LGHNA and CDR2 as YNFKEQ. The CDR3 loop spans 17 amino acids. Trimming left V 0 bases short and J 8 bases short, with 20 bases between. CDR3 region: CASSQDADSRVFDEQFF. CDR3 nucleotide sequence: TGTGCCAGCAGCCAAGATGCGGACAGTCGCGTTTTCGATGAGCAGTTCTTC.

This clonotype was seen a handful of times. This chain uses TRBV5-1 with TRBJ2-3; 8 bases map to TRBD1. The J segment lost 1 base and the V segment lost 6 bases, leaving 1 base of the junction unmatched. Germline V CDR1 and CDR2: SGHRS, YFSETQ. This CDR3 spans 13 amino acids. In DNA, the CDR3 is TGCGCCAGCAAGGACAGGGGCACAGATACGCAGTATTTT. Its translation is CASKDRGTDTQYF. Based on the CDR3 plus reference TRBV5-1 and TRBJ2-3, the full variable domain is KAGVTQTPRYLIKTRGQQVTLSCSPISGHRSVSWYQQTPGQGLQFLFEYFSETQRNKGNFPGRFSGRQFSNSRSEMNVSTLELGDSALYLCASKDRGTDTQYFGPGTRLTVL.

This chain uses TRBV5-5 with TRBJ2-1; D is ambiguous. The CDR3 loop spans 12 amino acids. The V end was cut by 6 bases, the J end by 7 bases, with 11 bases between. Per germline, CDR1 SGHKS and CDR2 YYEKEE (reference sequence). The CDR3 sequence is CASIALGNEQFF. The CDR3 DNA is TGTGCCAGCATTGCGCTGGGGAATGAGCAGTTCTTC.

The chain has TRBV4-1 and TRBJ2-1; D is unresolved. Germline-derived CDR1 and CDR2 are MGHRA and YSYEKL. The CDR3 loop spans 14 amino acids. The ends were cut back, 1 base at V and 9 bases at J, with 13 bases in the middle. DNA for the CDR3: TGCGCCAGCAGCCAAGTCCAGGTTATCCGTGAGCAGTTCTTC. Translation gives CASSQVQVIREQFF.

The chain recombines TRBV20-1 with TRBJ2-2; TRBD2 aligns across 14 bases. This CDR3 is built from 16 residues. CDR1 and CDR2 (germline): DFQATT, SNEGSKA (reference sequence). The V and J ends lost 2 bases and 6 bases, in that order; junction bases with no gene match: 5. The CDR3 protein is CSARHPGLAGAGELFF. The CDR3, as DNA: TGCAGTGCTAGACACCCGGGACTAGCGGGAGCCGGGGAGCTGTTTTTT.